Listed below are T cell receptor beta chains from one sample, sequenced in a study of T cells after yellow fever vaccination. TCRdb reprocessed the 5' RACE reads via MiXCR and lists one record per CDR3 protein. The sample carries around 310,000 distinct CDR3 sequences, roughly 9.4% recorded once. This sample comprised PBMCs, obtained on the day of the first yellow fever vaccination. The origin of the receptors is a man between 18 and 35 years old who received the YFV17D yellow fever vaccine. Both conserved end residues are part of each CDR3. D genes are given only for firm matches. Where a row states a size, it is once, few, many or the class of an expanded clone; other rows omit it.

TRBV25-1	few	TRBJ2-4	TRBD2	CASSEPGGRQYF	TGTGCCAGCAGTGAACCGGGGGGTCGTCAGTACTTC
TRBV7-2	many	TRBJ1-5	TRBD1	CASSQDRGYQPQHF	TGTGCCAGCAGCCAGGACAGGGGATATCAGCCCCAGCATTTT
TRBV28	-	TRBJ2-3	TRBD2	CATYSGATTDTQYF	TGTGCCACTTATAGCGGGGCGACCACAGATACGCAGTATTTT
TRBV9	-	TRBJ1-3	-	CASTRRSDIEGNTIYF	TGTGCCAGCACCAGGAGGAGCGACATCGAAGGAAACACCATATATTTT
TRBV7-3	-	TRBJ2-1	TRBD2	CASSLKGPTSGGYNEQFF	TGTGCCAGCAGCTTAAAGGGCCCCACTAGCGGGGGCTACAATGAGCAGTTCTTC
TRBV3-1	many	TRBJ2-5	-	CASSLMAEETQYF	TGTGCCAGCAGCCTCATGGCTGAGGAGACCCAGTACTTC
TRBV18	few	TRBJ2-3	TRBD2	CASSPPGLATDTQYF	TGTGCCAGCTCACCCCCGGGACTAGCCACAGATACGCAGTATTTT
TRBV7-3	-	TRBJ2-5	TRBD1	CASSLQTGPQETQYF	TGTGCCAGCAGCCTTCAGACAGGGCCCCAAGAGACCCAGTACTTC
TRBV6-5	few	TRBJ2-4	-	CASSYSKQQGLGNIQYF	TGTGCCAGCAGTTACTCGAAACAGCAGGGGTTGGGAAACATTCAGTACTTC
TRBV4-3	-	TRBJ2-3	-	CASSQVKRPTDTQYF	TGCGCCAGCAGCCAAGTTAAGCGGCCCACAGATACGCAGTATTTT
TRBV3-1	-	TRBJ1-2	-	CASSHAGNYGYTF	TGTGCCAGCAGCCACGCGGGGAACTATGGCTACACCTTC
TRBV5-1	-	TRBJ2-3	-	CASSLGGGKTDTQYF	TGCGCCAGCAGCTTAGGAGGGGGCAAAACAGATACGCAGTATTTT
TRBV7-8	-	TRBJ2-1	-	CASSLARGDEQFF	TGTGCCAGCAGCTTAGCCAGGGGGGATGAGCAGTTCTTC
TRBV5-5	few	TRBJ1-6	-	CASSSRALGFDSPLHF	TGTGCCAGCAGCTCTAGGGCCCTGGGGTTCGATTCACCCCTCCACTTT
TRBV6-2/TRBV6-3	-	TRBJ1-2	-	CASSFADYGYTF	TGTGCCAGCAGTTTTGCCGACTATGGCTACACCTTC
TRBV4-3	few	TRBJ1-1	-	CASSQDPYMNTEAFF	TGCGCCAGCAGCCAAGACCCATACATGAACACTGAAGCTTTCTTT
TRBV10-2	few	TRBJ2-3	-	CASLGFGTPTDTQYF	TGCGCCAGCTTGGGATTCGGGACCCCCACAGATACGCAGTATTTT
TRBV19	few	TRBJ2-7	-	CASSKAEGSLYEQYF	TGTGCCAGTAGTAAAGCCGAAGGATCCCTCTACGAGCAGTACTTC
TRBV10-3	few	TRBJ2-7	-	CAISPQGPSSYEQYF	TGTGCCATCAGTCCACAGGGACCTAGCTCCTACGAGCAGTACTTC
TRBV10-3	many	TRBJ1-1	-	CAISPGSNTEAFF	TGTGCCATCTCACCCGGGAGCAACACTGAAGCTTTCTTT
TRBV29-1	-	TRBJ1-1	-	CSVAYQGILAFF	TGCAGCGTTGCATACCAGGGGATTTTAGCTTTCTTT
TRBV4-2	many	TRBJ1-1	TRBD1	CASRTGTARLGTEAFF	TGTGCCAGCAGGACCGGGACAGCCCGCCTCGGGACTGAAGCTTTCTTT
TRBV9	-	TRBJ2-7	TRBD1	CASSVDVGTGYEDYEQYF	TGTGCCAGCAGCGTAGATGTGGGGACAGGGTATGAGGACTACGAGCAGTACTTC
TRBV4-1	-	TRBJ2-2	-	CASSQGGAGTSFNTGELFF	TGCGCCAGCAGCCAAGGGGGGGCCGGGACATCCTTTAACACCGGGGAGCTGTTTTTT
TRBV6-5	once	TRBJ1-2	-	CASSYSIGGAYGYTF	TGTGCCAGCAGTTACTCGATTGGGGGGGCATATGGCTACACCTTC
TRBV7-9	many	TRBJ2-3	-	CASSLGAAGGGTDTQYF	TGTGCCAGCAGCTTAGGGGCTGCGGGCGGAGGGACAGATACGCAGTATTTT
TRBV29-1	-	TRBJ2-5	TRBD2	CSVGSSGIQETQYF	TGCAGCGTTGGGTCTAGCGGGATTCAAGAGACCCAGTACTTC
TRBV7-9	few	TRBJ1-1	-	CASSLGQAAEAFF	TGTGCCAGCAGCTTAGGACAGGCGGCTGAAGCTTTCTTT